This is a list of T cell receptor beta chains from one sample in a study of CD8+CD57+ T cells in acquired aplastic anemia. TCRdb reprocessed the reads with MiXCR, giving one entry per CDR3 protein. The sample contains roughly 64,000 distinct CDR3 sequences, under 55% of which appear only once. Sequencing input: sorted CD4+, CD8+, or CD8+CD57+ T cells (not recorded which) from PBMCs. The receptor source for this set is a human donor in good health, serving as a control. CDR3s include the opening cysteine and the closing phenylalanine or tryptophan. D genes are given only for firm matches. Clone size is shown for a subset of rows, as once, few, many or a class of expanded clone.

CDR3nt: TGTGCCAGCAGTGACTTGGGCTCCGGGAGGGCCGCAGATACGCAGTATTTT
CDR3aa: CASSDLGSGRAADTQYF
v_gene: TRBV25-1
len: 17
abundance: -
d_gene: TRBD2
j_gene: TRBJ2-3

CDR3nt: TGTGCCAGCAGTTCAGGGGGGAGGTCACCCCTCCACTTT
CDR3aa: CASSSGGRSPLHF
v_gene: TRBV6-5
len: 13
abundance: -
d_gene: TRBD1
j_gene: TRBJ1-6

CDR3nt: TGCGCCAGCAGCCAAGGGAGCGGGACGGTCAATGAGCAGTTCTTC
CDR3aa: CASSQGSGTVNEQFF
v_gene: TRBV4-1
len: 15
abundance: many
d_gene: TRBD2
j_gene: TRBJ2-1

CDR3nt: TGTGCCAGCGCACCGGGAAGCCAAGAGACCCAGTACTTC
CDR3aa: CASAPGSQETQYF
v_gene: TRBV7-3
len: 13
abundance: -
d_gene: -
j_gene: TRBJ2-5

CDR3nt: TGTGCCAGCAGCCTAATCGGACAGGGGGGCGAGCAGTACTTC
CDR3aa: CASSLIGQGGEQYF
v_gene: TRBV11-2
len: 14
abundance: -
d_gene: TRBD1
j_gene: TRBJ2-7

CDR3nt: TGTGCCAGCAGTGATTGGAGGTGGGTAACGGAATCACCCCTCCACTTT
CDR3aa: CASSDWRWVTESPLHF
v_gene: TRBV2
len: 16
abundance: -
d_gene: -
j_gene: TRBJ1-6

CDR3nt: TGTGCCAGTAGTATGGGAAGGACTAGCGGGAGGGCGTCCTACAATGAGCAGTTCTTC
CDR3aa: CASSMGRTSGRASYNEQFF
v_gene: TRBV19
len: 19
abundance: many
d_gene: TRBD2
j_gene: TRBJ2-1

CDR3nt: TGCGCCAGCAGCCCTCAGACTAGGAGGAATGAGCAGTTCTTC
CDR3aa: CASSPQTRRNEQFF
v_gene: TRBV10-1
len: 14
abundance: medium-sized
d_gene: -
j_gene: TRBJ2-1

CDR3nt: TGTGCCAGCAGTGAAGCGGGAGGTGAGCAGTACTTC
CDR3aa: CASSEAGGEQYF
v_gene: TRBV2
len: 12
abundance: few
d_gene: -
j_gene: TRBJ2-7

CDR3nt: TGTGCCAGCTCCCTCGCAGGGCAGGGCAATGAGCAGTTCTTC
CDR3aa: CASSLAGQGNEQFF
v_gene: TRBV25-1
len: 14
abundance: once
d_gene: -
j_gene: TRBJ2-1

CDR3nt: TGTGCCACCAGCCGGGGGTCTCAGGGGTACAATTCACCCCTCCACTTT
CDR3aa: CATSRGSQGYNSPLHF
v_gene: TRBV15
len: 16
abundance: -
d_gene: -
j_gene: TRBJ1-6

CDR3nt: TGTGCCAGCAGTGAAGGGGCGTACGAGCAGTACTTC
CDR3aa: CASSEGAYEQYF
v_gene: TRBV6-1
len: 12
abundance: many
d_gene: -
j_gene: TRBJ2-7

CDR3nt: TGCAGTGCTAGAGATTTGACAGGGGCCGGCGAGCAGTACTTC
CDR3aa: CSARDLTGAGEQYF
v_gene: TRBV20-1
len: 14
abundance: -
d_gene: TRBD1
j_gene: TRBJ2-7

CDR3nt: TGTGCCACCAGTGATTTGGGAACCCGGATAGCGTACAATGAGCAGTTCTTC
CDR3aa: CATSDLGTRIAYNEQFF
v_gene: TRBV24-1
len: 17
abundance: -
d_gene: -
j_gene: TRBJ2-1

CDR3nt: TGTGCCAGCAGTTTAAGGCACGTGGACACTGAAGCTTTCTTT
CDR3aa: CASSLRHVDTEAFF
v_gene: TRBV12-3/TRBV12-4
len: 14
abundance: many
d_gene: -
j_gene: TRBJ1-1

CDR3nt: TGTGCCAGCAGCCATACTAGCGGTTACAATGAGCAGTTCTTC
CDR3aa: CASSHTSGYNEQFF
v_gene: TRBV3-1
len: 14
abundance: many
d_gene: TRBD2
j_gene: TRBJ2-1

CDR3nt: TGTGCCAGCAGCGTAGGGGTCGATCCCTACGAGCAGTACTTC
CDR3aa: CASSVGVDPYEQYF
v_gene: TRBV9
len: 14
abundance: -
d_gene: -
j_gene: TRBJ2-7

CDR3nt: TGTGCCAGCAGCCCCGGTGGCGGGGAGCTGTTTTTT
CDR3aa: CASSPGGGELFF
v_gene: TRBV7-7
len: 12
abundance: -
d_gene: -
j_gene: TRBJ2-2

CDR3nt: TGTGCTAGCAGCTCAGGGGGCGCCGGGGCACCCCTCCACTTT
CDR3aa: CASSSGGAGAPLHF
v_gene: TRBV7-7
len: 14
abundance: -
d_gene: TRBD1
j_gene: TRBJ1-6

CDR3nt: TGCGCCAGCAGCTTGTTTGTAGCGGGAGATGAGCAGTTCTTC
CDR3aa: CASSLFVAGDEQFF
v_gene: TRBV5-1
len: 14
abundance: -
d_gene: TRBD2
j_gene: TRBJ2-1

CDR3nt: TGTGCCAGCAGCGTCGGGACCAGCACCTACGAGCAGTACTTC
CDR3aa: CASSVGTSTYEQYF
v_gene: TRBV9
len: 14
abundance: few
d_gene: -
j_gene: TRBJ2-7

CDR3nt: TGTGCCAGCAGCCCCCCCGGGACAGGGATCCACGAGCAGTACTTC
CDR3aa: CASSPPGTGIHEQYF
v_gene: TRBV7-7
len: 15
abundance: -
d_gene: TRBD1
j_gene: TRBJ2-7

CDR3nt: TGTGCCAGTAAGGGGGGATACGAGCAGTACTTC
CDR3aa: CASKGGYEQYF
v_gene: TRBV19
len: 11
abundance: -
d_gene: -
j_gene: TRBJ2-7

CDR3nt: TGTGCCAGCAGCTTTACGCAGGGACGGGCCGGGAAGCTGTTTTTC
CDR3aa: CASSFTQGRAGKLFF
v_gene: TRBV7-9
len: 15
abundance: -
d_gene: -
j_gene: TRBJ2-2

CDR3nt: TGTGCCAGTAGTCTTCGAGGGGGAGGGTCCTACGAGCAGTACTTC
CDR3aa: CASSLRGGGSYEQYF
v_gene: TRBV19
len: 15
abundance: medium-sized
d_gene: -
j_gene: TRBJ2-7

CDR3nt: TGTGCCAGCAGCCCCCGACTAGCGGGAGCCCCAGATACGCAGTATTTT
CDR3aa: CASSPRLAGAPDTQYF
v_gene: TRBV7-3
len: 16
abundance: -
d_gene: TRBD2
j_gene: TRBJ2-3

CDR3nt: TGTGCCAGCCGGGACAGTAGCAATCAGCCCCAGCATTTT
CDR3aa: CASRDSSNQPQHF
v_gene: TRBV6-1
len: 13
abundance: -
d_gene: TRBD1
j_gene: TRBJ1-5

CDR3nt: TGTGCCAGCGGAGGAGCGGGAAAGGATGGTGAGCAGTTCTTC
CDR3aa: CASGGAGKDGEQFF
v_gene: TRBV2
len: 14
abundance: many
d_gene: TRBD2
j_gene: TRBJ2-1

CDR3nt: TGCAGCGTTGGGGGGACAGGGTTTAATTCACCCCTCCACTTT
CDR3aa: CSVGGTGFNSPLHF
v_gene: TRBV29-1
len: 14
abundance: -
d_gene: TRBD1
j_gene: TRBJ1-6

CDR3nt: TGTGCCACCAGCTCCTTAGGGCCCCCGGGGGGCAATCAGCCCCAGCATTTT
CDR3aa: CATSSLGPPGGNQPQHF
v_gene: TRBV15
len: 17
abundance: many
d_gene: -
j_gene: TRBJ1-5

CDR3nt: TGTGCCAGCAACGACAGGGGGGGGACTGAAGCTTTCTTT
CDR3aa: CASNDRGGTEAFF
v_gene: TRBV7-9
len: 13
abundance: once
d_gene: TRBD1
j_gene: TRBJ1-1

CDR3nt: TGTGCCAGTAGTATGACAGAGGTATGGGCTGGCTACACCTTC
CDR3aa: CASSMTEVWAGYTF
v_gene: TRBV19
len: 14
abundance: once
d_gene: -
j_gene: TRBJ1-2

CDR3nt: TGCAGTGCCGGATGGACAGGGGTGGATACGCAGTATTTT
CDR3aa: CSAGWTGVDTQYF
v_gene: TRBV20-1
len: 13
abundance: -
d_gene: TRBD1
j_gene: TRBJ2-3

CDR3nt: TGTGCCTCGGAAGGCGCCCGGGATTCACCCCTCCACTTT
CDR3aa: CASEGARDSPLHF
v_gene: TRBV30
len: 13
abundance: many
d_gene: -
j_gene: TRBJ1-6

CDR3nt: TGCGCCAGCAGCCAAGATTCGTCAGGGCCTGGAAACACCATATATTTT
CDR3aa: CASSQDSSGPGNTIYF
v_gene: TRBV4-3
len: 16
abundance: few
d_gene: -
j_gene: TRBJ1-3

CDR3nt: TGCGCCAGCAGCCCCTGGACAGGGGACAATGAGCAGTTCTTC
CDR3aa: CASSPWTGDNEQFF
v_gene: TRBV5-1
len: 14
abundance: -
d_gene: TRBD1
j_gene: TRBJ2-1

CDR3nt: TGTGCCAGCAGCTCAACCAGGGGGCAGAGCGATACGCAGTATTTT
CDR3aa: CASSSTRGQSDTQYF
v_gene: TRBV11-1
len: 15
abundance: few
d_gene: TRBD1
j_gene: TRBJ2-3

CDR3nt: TGTGCCAGTAGTATGGGGAGGGGAGGGTTCAATGAGCAGTTCTTC
CDR3aa: CASSMGRGGFNEQFF
v_gene: TRBV19
len: 15
abundance: -
d_gene: TRBD2
j_gene: TRBJ2-1

CDR3nt: TGTGCCAGCAGCGTGGGCAACTTCCGCTCTGGGGCCAACGTCCTGACTTTC
CDR3aa: CASSVGNFRSGANVLTF
v_gene: TRBV9
len: 17
abundance: medium-sized
d_gene: -
j_gene: TRBJ2-6

CDR3nt: TGTGCCTGGAAGCAGAGGGAGACCCAGTACTTC
CDR3aa: CAWKQRETQYF
v_gene: TRBV30
len: 11
abundance: many
d_gene: -
j_gene: TRBJ2-5

CDR3nt: TGTGCCAGCAGGGACAGTCGAGAGAACACTGAAGCTTTCTTT
CDR3aa: CASRDSRENTEAFF
v_gene: TRBV2
len: 14
abundance: -
d_gene: -
j_gene: TRBJ1-1

CDR3nt: TGCAGCCCGGGACTAGCGGGGCCCTTTGAGCAGTTCTTC
CDR3aa: CSPGLAGPFEQFF
v_gene: TRBV29-1
len: 13
abundance: -
d_gene: TRBD2
j_gene: TRBJ2-1